This T cell receptor beta chain was profiled in a study of cytomegalovirus exposure and HLA in healthy donors. Study results and limitations: Donors belonging to an Asian-associated ancestry cluster reportedly showed fewer N-insertions in productive TCRs than the approximately 640-donor mean, according to what a later analysis found. The records held CMV serostatus as the only immune exposure information.

PCR amplification relied on 60 Vbeta primers (plus 13 Jbeta primers). TCRdb's table, derived via immunoSEQ multiplex PCR, lists solely in-frame clones and lacks some. Of 180,000 or so clones in the sample, roughly a tenth were seen once. Points on this clone: What it binds is unknown.

This CDR3 is 12 amino acids long. The sequencing input was PBMCs. This chain joins TRBV21-1 and TRBJ2-4; the D segment call TRBD2 is taken from the table without a DNA check. TRBV21-1 constitutes a pseudogene. The receptor comes from a woman in her 30s in good health and CMV-seropositive. CDR3 residues: CASSKGGDIQYF. The CDR3 region has the DNA TGTGCCAGCAGCAAAGGGGGGGACATTCAGTACTTC.